Listed below are T cell receptor beta chains from one sample, sequenced in a study of neurological immune-mediated disorders. TCRdb re-derived calls from the 5' RACE reads in MiXCR, one entry per CDR3 protein. This sample has more than 75,000 distinct CDR3 sequences; 4.5% to 6.5% occur once, and the top ten carry around 2.3%. The source material was PBMCs. These receptors all come from a woman aged 25 to 45 with multiple sclerosis. The CDR3 runs from the conserved cysteine through the conserved F or W. Each record gives: J gene, V gene, clone size, D gene, CDR3 protein, CDR3 DNA. A D gene is named only where the DNA matches it firmly. Part of the rows lack a size; the others show once, few, many or a class for expanded clones.

J gene: TRBJ2-5; V gene: TRBV12-3/TRBV12-4; clone size: many; D gene: NA; CDR3 protein: CASSGMSETQYF; CDR3 DNA: TGTGCCAGCAGCGGGATGAGTGAGACCCAGTACTTC
J gene: TRBJ2-7; V gene: TRBV6-1; clone size: many; D gene: NA; CDR3 protein: CASGQRSYEQYF; CDR3 DNA: TGTGCCAGCGGGCAGCGCTCCTACGAGCAGTACTTC
J gene: TRBJ1-6; V gene: TRBV20-1; clone size: many; D gene: NA; CDR3 protein: CSAREGESTLHF; CDR3 DNA: TGCAGTGCTAGAGAGGGGGAGAGCACCCTCCACTTT
J gene: TRBJ2-1; V gene: TRBV2; clone size: many; D gene: NA; CDR3 protein: CASSPGLGNWDEQFF; CDR3 DNA: TGTGCCAGCAGTCCGGGGCTCGGGAATTGGGATGAGCAGTTCTTC
J gene: TRBJ2-2; V gene: TRBV5-8; clone size: NA; D gene: NA; CDR3 protein: CASSLVTTNTGELFF; CDR3 DNA: TGTGCCAGCAGCTTGGTGACCACGAACACCGGGGAGCTGTTTTTT
J gene: TRBJ1-5; V gene: TRBV12-3/TRBV12-4; clone size: many; D gene: NA; CDR3 protein: CASSSVGGASNQPQHF; CDR3 DNA: TGTGCCAGCAGTTCGGTGGGAGGGGCGAGCAATCAGCCCCAGCATTTT
J gene: TRBJ2-4; V gene: TRBV12-3/TRBV12-4; clone size: many; D gene: TRBD2; CDR3 protein: CASSLLAGDRNIQYF; CDR3 DNA: TGTGCCAGCAGTTTACTAGCGGGAGATAGAAACATTCAGTACTTC
J gene: TRBJ2-1; V gene: TRBV4-1; clone size: many; D gene: NA; CDR3 protein: CASSQEGRSYNEQFF; CDR3 DNA: TGCGCCAGCAGCCAAGAAGGGAGATCATACAATGAGCAGTTCTTC
J gene: TRBJ2-3; V gene: TRBV6-1; clone size: many; D gene: TRBD2; CDR3 protein: CASSEWGSGGVNTQYF; CDR3 DNA: TGTGCCAGCAGTGAATGGGGTAGCGGGGGGGTAAATACGCAGTATTTT
J gene: TRBJ2-3; V gene: TRBV10-3; clone size: many; D gene: NA; CDR3 protein: CAISGPRVGSTDTQYF; CDR3 DNA: TGTGCCATCAGTGGCCCCAGGGTCGGGAGCACAGATACGCAGTATTTT
J gene: TRBJ2-3; V gene: TRBV2; clone size: many; D gene: NA; CDR3 protein: CASTPPRTDTQYF; CDR3 DNA: TGTGCCAGCACCCCCCCGCGCACAGATACGCAGTATTTT
J gene: TRBJ2-2; V gene: TRBV15; clone size: many; D gene: NA; CDR3 protein: CATSRSRDKNTGELFF; CDR3 DNA: TGTGCCACCAGCAGATCCCGGGACAAGAACACCGGGGAGCTGTTTTTT
J gene: TRBJ2-1; V gene: TRBV2; clone size: many; D gene: NA; CDR3 protein: CASSDRDGYNEQFF; CDR3 DNA: TGTGCCAGCAGTGATCGGGACGGTTACAATGAGCAGTTCTTC
J gene: TRBJ1-1; V gene: TRBV5-1; clone size: many; D gene: TRBD1; CDR3 protein: CASSHTNSGRGPRAFF; CDR3 DNA: TGCGCCAGCAGCCATACTAATAGTGGCAGGGGGCCGAGGGCTTTCTTT
J gene: TRBJ2-7; V gene: TRBV5-1; clone size: many; D gene: NA; CDR3 protein: CASSPYYEQYF; CDR3 DNA: TGCGCCAGCAGCCCTTACTACGAGCAGTACTTC
J gene: TRBJ1-3; V gene: TRBV9; clone size: many; D gene: NA; CDR3 protein: CASTQRADSGNTIYF; CDR3 DNA: TGTGCCAGCACCCAGCGGGCGGACTCTGGAAACACCATATATTTT
J gene: TRBJ1-1; V gene: TRBV12-3/TRBV12-4; clone size: many; D gene: NA; CDR3 protein: CASSPRTANTEAFF; CDR3 DNA: TGTGCCAGCAGTCCCCGGACGGCGAACACTGAAGCTTTCTTT
J gene: TRBJ2-7; V gene: TRBV4-1; clone size: many; D gene: NA; CDR3 protein: CASSQAKGAYEQYF; CDR3 DNA: TGCGCCAGCAGCCAAGCGAAGGGGGCCTACGAGCAGTACTTC
J gene: TRBJ1-5; V gene: TRBV20-1; clone size: NA; D gene: TRBD1; CDR3 protein: CSARDRLNSNQPQHF; CDR3 DNA: TGCAGTGCCAGGGACAGGTTAAACAGCAATCAGCCCCAGCATTTT
J gene: TRBJ2-7; V gene: TRBV3-1; clone size: NA; D gene: NA; CDR3 protein: CDSSSYDYEQYF; CDR3 DNA: TGTGACAGCAGCAGCTACGACTACGAGCAGTACTTC
J gene: TRBJ1-2; V gene: TRBV6-6; clone size: many; D gene: NA; CDR3 protein: CASRETGANYGYTF; CDR3 DNA: TGTGCCAGCAGGGAGACGGGAGCTAACTATGGCTACACCTTC
J gene: TRBJ2-5; V gene: TRBV27; clone size: many; D gene: TRBD1; CDR3 protein: CASRGQGRVETQYF; CDR3 DNA: TGTGCCAGCAGGGGACAGGGGAGGGTGGAGACCCAGTACTTC
J gene: TRBJ2-1; V gene: TRBV20-1; clone size: NA; D gene: NA; CDR3 protein: CSARARNEQFF; CDR3 DNA: TGCAGTGCTAGAGCGCGCAATGAGCAGTTCTTC